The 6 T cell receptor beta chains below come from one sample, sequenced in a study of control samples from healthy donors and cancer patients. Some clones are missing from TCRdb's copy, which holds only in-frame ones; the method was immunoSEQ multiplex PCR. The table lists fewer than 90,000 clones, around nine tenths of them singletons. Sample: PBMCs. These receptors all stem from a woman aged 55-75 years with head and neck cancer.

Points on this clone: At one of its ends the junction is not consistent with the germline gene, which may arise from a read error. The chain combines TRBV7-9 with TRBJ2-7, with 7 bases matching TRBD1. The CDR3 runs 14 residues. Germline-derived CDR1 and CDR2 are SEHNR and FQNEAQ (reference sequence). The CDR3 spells CASTLGAGGYEQYF. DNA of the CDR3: TGTGCCAGCACCTTAGGGGCAGGGGGCTACGAGCAGTACTTC. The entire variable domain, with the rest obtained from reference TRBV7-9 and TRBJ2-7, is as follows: DTGVSQNPRHKITKRGQNVTFRCDPISEHNRLYWYRQTLGQGPEFLTYFQNEAQLEKSRLLSDRFSAERPKGSFSTLEIQRTEQGDSAMYLCASTLGAGGYEQYFGPGTRLTVT.

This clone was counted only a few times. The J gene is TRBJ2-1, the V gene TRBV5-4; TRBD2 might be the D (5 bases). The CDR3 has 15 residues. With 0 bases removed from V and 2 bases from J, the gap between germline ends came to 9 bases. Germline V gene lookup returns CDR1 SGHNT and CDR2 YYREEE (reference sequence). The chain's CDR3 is CASSLEWRTYNEQFF. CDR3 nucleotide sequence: TGTGCCAGCAGCTTGGAGTGGAGGACCTACAATGAGCAGTTCTTC. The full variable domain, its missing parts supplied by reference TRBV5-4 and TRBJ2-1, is ETGVTQSPTHLIKTRGQQVTLRCSSQSGHNTVSWYQQALGQGPQFIFQYYREEENGRGNFPPRFSGLQFPNYSSELNVNALELDDSALYLCASSLEWRTYNEQFFGPGTRLTVL.

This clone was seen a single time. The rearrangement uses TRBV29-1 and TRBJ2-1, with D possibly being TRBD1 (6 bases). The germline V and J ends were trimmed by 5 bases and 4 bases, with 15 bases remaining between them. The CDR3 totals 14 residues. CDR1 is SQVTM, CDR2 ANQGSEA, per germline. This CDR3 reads CSVLKTGRYNEQFF. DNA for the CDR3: TGCAGCGTTTTAAAGACAGGTAGATACAATGAGCAGTTCTTC.

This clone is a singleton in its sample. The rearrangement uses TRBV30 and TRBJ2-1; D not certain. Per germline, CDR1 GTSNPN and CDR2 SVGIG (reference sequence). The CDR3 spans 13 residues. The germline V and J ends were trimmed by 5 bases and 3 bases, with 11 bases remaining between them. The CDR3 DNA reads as TGTGCCTGGGGTCGGTCCAGCTACAATGAGCAGTTCTTC. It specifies CAWGRSSYNEQFF. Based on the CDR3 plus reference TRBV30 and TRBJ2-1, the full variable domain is SQTIHQWPATLVQPVGSPLSLECTVEGTSNPNLYWYRQAAGRGLQLLFYSVGIGQISSEVPQNLSASRPQDRQFILSSKKLLLSDSGFYLCAWGRSSYNEQFFGPGTRLTVL.

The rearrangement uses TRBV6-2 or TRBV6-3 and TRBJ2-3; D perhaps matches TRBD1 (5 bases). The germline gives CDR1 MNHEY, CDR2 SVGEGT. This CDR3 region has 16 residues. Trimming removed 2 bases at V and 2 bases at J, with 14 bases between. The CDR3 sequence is CASSYDSRRNTDTQYF. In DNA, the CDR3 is TGTGCCAGCAGTTACGACAGCCGACGGAACACAGATACGCAGTATTTT.

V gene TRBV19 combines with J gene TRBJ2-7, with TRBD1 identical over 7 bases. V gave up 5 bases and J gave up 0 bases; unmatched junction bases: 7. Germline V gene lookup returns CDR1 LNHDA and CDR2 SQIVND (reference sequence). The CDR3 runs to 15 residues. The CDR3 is CASSVARDSSYEQYF. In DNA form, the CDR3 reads TGTGCCAGTAGTGTAGCCAGGGACAGCTCCTACGAGCAGTACTTC.